Below are 28 T cell receptor beta chains sequenced from a single sample in a study of cytomegalovirus exposure and HLA in healthy donors. Researchers ran the PCR with 60 Vbeta and 13 Jbeta primers. Assay: immunoSEQ multiplex PCR; the TCRdb copy retains only in-frame clones and omits some. The sample lists some 100,000 clones, 65% to 75% seen once, with around 5% in the top ten. The source material was PBMCs. The source is a woman aged 18-29 years in good health and CMV-seropositive.

The table lists this clone with a count of one. The gene calls are TRBV5-1 and TRBJ2-1; perhaps TRBD2 as D (6 bases). CDR1 SGHRS and CDR2 YFSETQ come from the germline V gene. The CDR3 is made up of 15 amino acids. Trimming cost V 0 bases and J 6 bases, with 13 bases left between them. In DNA form, the CDR3 reads TGCGCCAGCAGCTTGGTATGGGTAGCGGCCAATGAGCAGTTCTTC. It is translated as CASSLVWVAANEQFF. Using reference TRBV5-1 and TRBJ2-1 for the parts outside the CDR3, the full variable domain is KAGVTQTPRYLIKTRGQQVTLSCSPISGHRSVSWYQQTPGQGLQFLFEYFSETQRNKGNFPGRFSGRQFSNSRSEMNVSTLELGDSALYLCASSLVWVAANEQFFGPGTRLTVL.

J is TRBJ2-7 and V is TRBV4-2, with D possibly TRBD2 on 5 matching bases. Germline V lookup: CDR1 LGHNA, CDR2 YNFKEQ. V was cut by 4 bases and J by 3 bases, with 10 bases left in between. This CDR3 is built from 13 residues. The CDR3 DNA follows: TGTGCCAGCAGCCCCGGACTTCTCTACGAGCAGTACTTC. This sequence encodes CASSPGLLYEQYF.

CDR3 in amino acids: CASSDRTDTEAFF. In nucleotides, the CDR3 is TGTGCCAGTAGTGACAGGACTGACACTGAAGCTTTCTTT. The chain is built from TRBV19 and TRBJ1-1; TRBD1 is a possible D gene (6 bases). Trimming pared 5 bases from V and 3 bases from J, leaving 10 bases between. Germline V gene lookup returns CDR1 LNHDA and CDR2 SQIVND (reference sequence). The CDR3 loop spans 13 amino acids.

This rearrangement joins TRBV28 to TRBJ1-1, with 7 bases identical to TRBD1. Germline V gene data show CDR1 as MDHEN and CDR2 as SYDVKM. Trimming cost V 6 bases and J 1 base; bases outside gene matches: 8. The CDR3 loop spans 15 amino acids. The CDR3 DNA follows: TGTGCCAGCAGGGGACAGAGCTTCACGAACACTGAAGCTTTCTTT. Encoded protein: CASRGQSFTNTEAFF.

The V call is TRBV28, the J call TRBJ1-1; no clear D. CDR1 and CDR2 (germline): MDHEN, SYDVKM. Trimming pared 1 base from V and 6 bases from J, leaving 12 bases between. This CDR3 comprises 14 residues. The CDR3 DNA sequence: TGTGCCAGCAGTTTATCGGGAAGTCTTCCTGAAGCTTTCTTT. Translated: CASSLSGSLPEAFF.

The CDR3 sequence is CASSWASSYNEQFF. The CDR3 DNA sequence: TGTGCCAGCTCCTGGGCCAGCTCCTACAATGAGCAGTTCTTC. The genes are TRBV28 and TRBJ2-1; no clear D gene. Trimming left V 8 bases short and J 0 bases short, with 11 bases between. CDR3 length: 14 amino acids. Germline loops: CDR1 MDHEN, CDR2 SYDVKM.

This rearrangement joins TRBV9 to TRBJ1-2; D is undetermined. Trimming shortened V by 1 base and J by 4 bases, and 5 bases separated the two germline ends. The germline V gene has CDR1 SGDLS and CDR2 YYNGEE. This CDR3 region has 12 residues. CDR3 region: CASSVTAYGYTF. The CDR3 nucleotides are TGTGCCAGCAGCGTAACAGCCTATGGCTACACCTTC. Filled out from reference TRBV9 and TRBJ1-2, the complete variable domain reads DSGVTQTPKHLITATGQRVTLRCSPRSGDLSVYWYQQSLDQGLQFLIQYYNGEERAKGNILERFSAQQFPDLHSELNLSSLELGDSALYFCASSVTAYGYTFGSGTRLTVV.

In nucleotides, the CDR3 is TGCGCCAGCAGCCAAGATTGGAGACAGGGGGCTCTTGGCTACACCTTC. Its translation is CASSQDWRQGALGYTF. This rearrangement joins TRBV4-3 to TRBJ1-2, with 10 bases that match TRBD1. The germline V gene has CDR1 LGHNA and CDR2 YSLEER. Losses at the gene ends were 0 bases for V and 7 bases for J; bases not matched to a gene: 8. This CDR3 is 16 amino acids long.

This clone was picked up one time. This chain connects TRBV28 to TRBJ2-3; no clear D gene. Germline CDR1 and CDR2: MDHEN and SYDVKM. This CDR3 contains 15 residues. V was clipped by 3 bases and J by 0 bases, with 10 bases between them. The CDR3 DNA reads TGTGCCAGCAGTTTTGGGTCCGGGAGCACAGATACGCAGTATTTT. Its protein is CASSFGSGSTDTQYF.

The V and J genes are TRBV28 and TRBJ2-7; weak D call: TRBD2 (6 bases). V gave up 2 bases and J gave up 5 bases, with 16 bases separating them. Germline CDR1 MDHEN, CDR2 SYDVKM. This CDR3 has 15 amino acids. The CDR3 sequence is CASSLLGPRGNEQYF. In DNA, the CDR3 is TGTGCCAGCAGTTTACTAGGTCCACGGGGGAACGAGCAGTACTTC.

CDR3 in DNA: TGTGCCAGCAGTTCTAGGGGGACAGCCATGAACACTGAAGCTTTCTTT. As protein: CASSSRGTAMNTEAFF. V gene TRBV27 combines with J gene TRBJ1-1; 7 nucleotides agree with TRBD1. The CDR3 covers 16 residues. The V and J ends lost 4 bases and 0 bases, in that order; junction bases with no gene match: 8. Germline lookup yields CDR1 MNHEY and CDR2 SMNVEV (reference sequence).

The chain carries TRBV5-1 and TRBJ2-5; D perhaps matches TRBD1 (5 bases). The ends were cut back, 4 bases at V and 5 bases at J, with 12 bases in the middle. The CDR3 totals 13 residues. The germline V gene encodes CDR1 SGHRS and CDR2 YFSETQ. This CDR3 reads CASSRGKQETQYF. The CDR3 DNA reads as TGCGCCAGCAGCAGGGGAAAGCAGGAGACCCAGTACTTC.

The chain employs TRBV9 and TRBJ1-3; TRBD1 matches 8 bases. The CDR3 extends over 17 amino acids. J was trimmed by 0 bases and V by 0 bases; bases with no gene match: 5. Germline-derived CDR1 and CDR2 are SGDLS and YYNGEE. As DNA, the CDR3 is TGTGCCAGCAGCGTAGCCCTGGGGACAGGCTCTGGAAACACCATATATTTT. As protein: CASSVALGTGSGNTIYF.

This chain joins TRBV6-5 and TRBJ2-5, with 7 bases aligning to TRBD2. Gene TRBJ2-7 matches the end of the DNA better, so the J call may be wrong. Germline values: CDR1 MNHEY, CDR2 SVGAGI. The CDR3 length is 15 residues. The CDR3, as DNA: TGTGCCAGCCGAAGTTGGACGGGAGGTCTGTACGAGCAGTACTTC. It specifies CASRSWTGGLYEQYF.

A remark on this clone: Germline and junction disagree at one end, which may indicate a read error. The rearrangement joins TRBV7-3 to TRBJ2-3, with TRBD1 matching 7 bases. Germline V gene lookup returns CDR1 SGHTA and CDR2 FQGTGA. This CDR3 contains 15 residues. The CDR3 DNA follows: TGTGCCAGCAGCCCCGACAGGGTCGGCACAGATACGCGGTATTTT. It codes for CASSPDRVGTDTRYF.

This chain uses TRBV4-3 with TRBJ2-5; TRBD2 matches at 11 bases. Germline V gives CDR1 LGHNA, CDR2 YSLEER. V lost 1 base to trimming and J lost 4 bases; unmatched junction nucleotides: 5. This CDR3 comprises 16 residues. CDR3 sequence: CASSQGSLAGAETQYF. CDR3 nucleotides: TGCGCCAGCAGCCAAGGATCACTAGCGGGAGCAGAGACCCAGTACTTC.

This clone was counted only a few times. The conserved closing phenylalanine or tryptophan is absent in this CDR3, likely reflecting a read error. The limits of the CDR3 on the DNA are not certain, so only TCRdb's listed CDR3 is given. This rearrangement joins TRBV7-9 to TRBJ1-2; the tabulated D call, TRBD1, remains unverified against the DNA. Including both end residues, the CDR3 is 13 amino acids long. Germline-derived CDR1 and CDR2 are SEHNR and FQNEAQ (reference sequence). CDR3 amino acids: CASSLEGQLAPSY.

V gene TRBV19 combines with J gene TRBJ2-7; 13 bases line up with TRBD2. Germline loops: CDR1 LNHDA, CDR2 SQIVND (reference sequence). The CDR3 totals 16 residues. The J segment lost 7 bases and the V segment lost 5 bases, leaving 11 bases of the junction unmatched. CDR3 residues: CASSPRLAGGGWEQYF. In DNA, the CDR3 is TGTGCCAGTAGTCCCCGACTAGCGGGAGGAGGTTGGGAGCAGTACTTC.

The chain uses TRBV5-1 and TRBJ2-1; perhaps TRBD2 as D (5 bases). The V end was cut by 0 bases, the J end by 10 bases, with 20 bases between. Germline V gene sequence: CDR1 SGHRS, CDR2 YFSETQ. CDR3 length equals 16 residues. The CDR3 DNA reads TGCGCCAGCAGCTTGGAGGCTAGCTTCAGCTTCAGCGAGCAGTTCTTC. Translated, it gives CASSLEASFSFSEQFF.

This clone was observed a handful of times. The chain carries TRBV19 and TRBJ1-4; TRBD1 aligns across 11 bases. CDR1 is LNHDA and CDR2 is SQIVND in the germline V gene (reference sequence). Unmatched junction bases numbered 16, after V lost 5 bases and J lost 5 bases. CDR3 length: 19 residues. The chain's CDR3 is CASSPRRWGTGGPNEKLFF. The CDR3 bases are TGTGCCAGTAGTCCAAGGCGATGGGGGACAGGGGGACCGAATGAAAAACTGTTTTTT.

The V call is TRBV7-2, the J call TRBJ2-7; 13 nucleotides line up with TRBD2. Losses at the gene ends were 5 bases for V and 7 bases for J; bases not matched to a gene: 8. The CDR3 length is 15 residues. Germline V CDR1 and CDR2: SGHTA, FQGNSA. The DNA of the CDR3 is TGTGCCAGCAGCACCCGGACTAGCGGGAGAAGTGAGCAGTACTTC. As protein: CASSTRTSGRSEQYF.

The chain recombines TRBV2 with TRBJ1-1; TRBD1 might be the D (6 bases). The length of the CDR3 is 14 residues. Looked up from germline, CDR1 is SNHLY and CDR2 is FYNNEI. The V gene lost 6 bases and the J gene lost 0 bases, with 11 bases spanning the gap. The CDR3 is CASSPQGMNTEAFF. DNA of the CDR3: TGTGCCAGCAGCCCTCAGGGGATGAACACTGAAGCTTTCTTT.

This clone has just a few counts. The chain has TRBV4-1 and TRBJ2-1; tentative D call: TRBD2 (6 bases). Germline V gives CDR1 MGHRA, CDR2 YSYEKL. This CDR3 is built from 14 residues. Trimming took off 1 base at V and 2 bases at J, with 6 bases between the two ends. The CDR3 loop is CASSQGLAYNEQFF. The CDR3 bases are TGCGCCAGCAGCCAAGGACTAGCCTACAATGAGCAGTTCTTC.

V gene TRBV27 combines with J gene TRBJ2-7; 12 nucleotides line up with TRBD2. The length of the CDR3 is 16 residues. Germline-derived CDR1 and CDR2 are MNHEY and SMNVEV (reference sequence). Germline trimming cut 3 bases from V and 4 bases from J; bases unmatched to any gene: 7. Here the CDR3 DNA reads TGTGCCAGCAGTTTCCTCCTAGCGGGAGGGCCTTACGAGCAGTACTTC. This sequence encodes CASSFLLAGGPYEQYF.

This rearrangement joins TRBV7-9 to TRBJ1-1, with D possibly TRBD1 on 6 matching bases. The CDR3 sequence is 15 residues long. Germline V CDR1 and CDR2: SEHNR, FQNEAQ (reference sequence). V lost 5 bases, J lost 4 bases, and 17 bases lay in between. The CDR3 protein is CASSPHRVGGTEAFF. The DNA for the CDR3 is TGTGCCAGCAGCCCTCACAGGGTTGGGGGCACTGAAGCTTTCTTT.

This clone was detected a few times. The rearrangement uses TRBV11-2 and TRBJ2-1; 10 nucleotides align to TRBD2. The length of the CDR3 is 18 residues. The germline V gene has CDR1 SGHAT and CDR2 FQNNGV. V was pared by 0 bases and J by 1 base, with 6 bases of the junction left unmatched. CDR3 protein: CASSLDSSGSISYNEQFF. The CDR3 bases are TGTGCCAGCAGCTTAGATTCTAGCGGGAGTATTTCCTACAATGAGCAGTTCTTC.

The rearrangement joins TRBV5-1 to TRBJ2-1; 14 bases line up with TRBD2. J gave up 7 bases and V 4 bases, and 7 bases lay outside the gene matches. This CDR3 has 16 residues. CDR1 is SGHRS and CDR2 is YFSETQ in the germline V gene. The CDR3 loop reads CASSEGLAGVDNEQFF. CDR3 in DNA: TGCGCCAGCAGCGAGGGACTAGCGGGAGTAGATAATGAGCAGTTCTTC. Complete variable domain (other parts from reference TRBV5-1 and TRBJ2-1): KAGVTQTPRYLIKTRGQQVTLSCSPISGHRSVSWYQQTPGQGLQFLFEYFSETQRNKGNFPGRFSGRQFSNSRSEMNVSTLELGDSALYLCASSEGLAGVDNEQFFGPGTRLTVL.

The rearrangement links TRBV5-1 to TRBJ1-5; 7 bases line up with TRBD1. V trimming: 5 bases; J trimming: 2 bases; junction bases outside the gene matches: 4. The CDR3 contains 14 residues. CDR1 and CDR2 from the germline V gene are SGHRS and YFSETQ. The CDR3 DNA is TGCGCCAGCAGTCGGACAGGCGGCAATCAGCCCCAGCATTTT. Amino acids: CASSRTGGNQPQHF.